This T cell receptor beta chain was observed in a study of radiotherapy plus CTLA-4 blockade in lung cancer. Patients in the study, people with chemo-refractory metastatic non-small-cell lung cancer, received focal radiation plus ipilimumab CTLA-4 blockade. With respect to this clone: Its specificity is unknown.

Study results and limitations: Subsequent to radiotherapy plus ipilimumab, tumor-derived TCR clones underwent expansion in blood. Dynamics of early blood T cell clones, together with interferon-beta, were reportedly the best predictors of response.

V lost 2 bases, J lost 9 bases, and 5 bases lay in between. CDR1 and CDR2 from the germline V gene are MNHNS and SASEGT. This CDR3 has 12 residues. Produced via immunoSEQ multiplex PCR; TCRdb's table is partial and in-frame only. The profile covers 90,000 or so clones, with approximately 84% appearing a single time and 2% to 2.5% taken by the ten largest. This rearrangement joins TRBV6-1 to TRBJ1-6; the D is unclear. This TCR derives from a human donor with non-small cell lung cancer who had a partial response to radiotherapy plus ipilimumab. The starting material was peripheral blood, obtained from a patient treated with radiotherapy plus ipilimumab. For the CDR3, the DNA is TGTGCCAGCAGTGAAACGGGTTCACCCCTCCACTTT. Translated, it gives CASSETGSPLHF.